This T cell receptor beta chain was retrieved from a study of T cells in localized non-small cell lung cancer. Clones were sequenced by immunoSEQ multiplex PCR, and TCRdb holds only the in-frame ones, with some missing. The sample holds some 13,000 clones; 84% are singletons and the top ten take under 30%. Concerning this clone itself: What it binds is not known.

The CDR3 contains 16 residues. V lost 6 bases and J lost 1, with 16 bases in between. Looked up from germline, CDR1 is SGHTS and CDR2 is YDEGEE. General study results and limits: Because researchers sequenced only one region of the tumor, heterogeneity is still possible.

This clonotype was sampled from a male donor older than 55 with stage I squamous cell lung carcinoma. The specimen comprised peripheral blood, sampled before any cancer treatment. The V and J genes are TRBV5-8 and TRBJ2-2; weak D call: TRBD2 (6 bases). As DNA, the CDR3 is TGTGCCAGCACCAAACGGGGGACGGTGAACACCGGGGAGCTGTTTTTT. Protein sequence: CASTKRGTVNTGELFF.